The rows below give T cell receptor beta chains drawn from one sample of a study of TIL therapy for anti-PD-1-resistant metastatic lung cancer. TCRdb's table, derived via immunoSEQ multiplex PCR, lists solely in-frame clones and lacks some. Of some 37,000 clones listed, 73% are singletons. The source material was blood, sampled at baseline. Receptors originate from a person aged 30 to 80 with non-small cell lung cancer. Each CDR3 is given with its conserved first and last residue. Fields, in order: clone size, J gene, D gene, V gene, CDR3 DNA, CDR3 protein. The D gene is left open where the match is weak. Rows may omit the clone size; those that give it use once, few, many or a size class.

clone size: -
J gene: TRBJ2-5
D gene: -
V gene: TRBV7-2
CDR3 DNA: TGTGCCAGCAGCTTATTTCCTGCACCACAAGAGACCCAGTACTTC
CDR3 protein: CASSLFPAPQETQYF

clone size: few
J gene: TRBJ1-5
D gene: TRBD1
V gene: TRBV2
CDR3 DNA: TGTGCCAGCAGTGCGGGACAGGGGAGAGGGGGGCGGCCCCAGCATTTT
CDR3 protein: CASSAGQGRGGRPQHF

clone size: -
J gene: TRBJ1-1
D gene: -
V gene: TRBV28
CDR3 DNA: TGTGCCAGCAGTTTAATGGGGGCCGCTGAAGCTTTCTTT
CDR3 protein: CASSLMGAAEAFF

clone size: -
J gene: TRBJ2-1
D gene: -
V gene: TRBV7-2
CDR3 DNA: TGTGCCAGCAGCTCGGCCAATGAGCAGTTCTTC
CDR3 protein: CASSSANEQFF

clone size: -
J gene: TRBJ1-5
D gene: -
V gene: TRBV6-6
CDR3 DNA: TGTGCCAGCTGCCCGCCAGGGGCCAAGGGTCAGCCCCAGCATTTT
CDR3 protein: CASCPPGAKGQPQHF

clone size: -
J gene: TRBJ2-4
D gene: TRBD1
V gene: TRBV7-2
CDR3 DNA: TGTGCCAGCAGCACAGGACAGGCTAACATTCAGTACTTC
CDR3 protein: CASSTGQANIQYF

clone size: few
J gene: TRBJ1-6
D gene: -
V gene: TRBV30
CDR3 DNA: TGTGCCTGGAGTGTACAGGGCCCCCCCGGGACTTCACCCCTCCACTTT
CDR3 protein: CAWSVQGPPGTSPLHF

clone size: once
J gene: TRBJ1-1
D gene: -
V gene: TRBV7-8
CDR3 DNA: TGTGCCAGCAGCTTTGTGCCTCAAGGGGGAACCGTGAACACTGAAGCTTTCTTT
CDR3 protein: CASSFVPQGGTVNTEAFF

clone size: -
J gene: TRBJ2-2
D gene: -
V gene: TRBV11-2
CDR3 DNA: TGTGCCAGCAGCTTAAGCTTGGGCAGGGGTGGCACCGGGGAGCTGTTTTTT
CDR3 protein: CASSLSLGRGGTGELFF

clone size: -
J gene: TRBJ2-7
D gene: -
V gene: TRBV6-1
CDR3 DNA: TGTGCCAGCAGTGTGGTACAGAGGCTCTACGAGCAGTACTTC
CDR3 protein: CASSVVQRLYEQYF

clone size: -
J gene: TRBJ2-7
D gene: TRBD1
V gene: TRBV28
CDR3 DNA: TGTGCCAGCAGATCCGACAGGGGGCATACCTACGAGCAGTACTTC
CDR3 protein: CASRSDRGHTYEQYF

clone size: -
J gene: TRBJ2-5
D gene: TRBD1
V gene: TRBV30
CDR3 DNA: TGTGCCTGGGGGACAGGGACGGGAGAGACCCAGTACTTC
CDR3 protein: CAWGTGTGETQYF

clone size: -
J gene: TRBJ2-5
D gene: TRBD1
V gene: TRBV9
CDR3 DNA: TGTGCCAGCAGCGGGCCGACAGGGGGCTCGTTAGAGACCCAGTACTTC
CDR3 protein: CASSGPTGGSLETQYF

clone size: few
J gene: TRBJ1-2
D gene: -
V gene: TRBV9
CDR3 DNA: TGTGCCAGCAGCGTAGTGGACAGCTATGGCTACACCTTC
CDR3 protein: CASSVVDSYGYTF

clone size: -
J gene: TRBJ1-6
D gene: -
V gene: TRBV15
CDR3 DNA: TGTGCCACACAGGGTTGGGATTCACCCCTCCACTTT
CDR3 protein: CATQGWDSPLHF

clone size: -
J gene: TRBJ2-7
D gene: -
V gene: TRBV28
CDR3 DNA: TGTGCCAGCAGTACAAACTACTACGAGCAGTACTTC
CDR3 protein: CASSTNYYEQYF

clone size: -
J gene: TRBJ2-7
D gene: -
V gene: TRBV28
CDR3 DNA: TGTGCCAGCAGTTTAATTCCCCTCACGTACGAGCAGTACTTC
CDR3 protein: CASSLIPLTYEQYF

clone size: -
J gene: TRBJ2-3
D gene: TRBD2
V gene: TRBV5-8
CDR3 DNA: TGTGCCAGCAGCTTGGACGGGGGGTCGGCAGATACGCAGTATTTT
CDR3 protein: CASSLDGGSADTQYF

clone size: -
J gene: TRBJ2-7
D gene: -
V gene: TRBV6-1
CDR3 DNA: TGTGCCAGCAGTGAAGCCGCAGGAGCCTCCTACGAGCAGTACTTC
CDR3 protein: CASSEAAGASYEQYF

clone size: -
J gene: TRBJ1-1
D gene: -
V gene: TRBV28
CDR3 DNA: TGTGCCAGCAGTTTTCTGGGAAGAAGATTAATGAACACTGAAGCTTTCTTT
CDR3 protein: CASSFLGRRLMNTEAFF

clone size: -
J gene: TRBJ2-3
D gene: TRBD1
V gene: TRBV28
CDR3 DNA: TGTGCCAGCAGTATTAGGACAGGGGGCACAGATACGCAGTATTTT
CDR3 protein: CASSIRTGGTDTQYF

clone size: -
J gene: TRBJ2-7
D gene: TRBD2
V gene: TRBV7-8
CDR3 DNA: TGTGCCAGCAGCTTAGGACTAGCGGGTGACTCCTACGAGCAGTACTTC
CDR3 protein: CASSLGLAGDSYEQYF

clone size: once
J gene: TRBJ2-7
D gene: -
V gene: TRBV11-2
CDR3 DNA: TGTGCCAGCAGCTTAGTGAGGGTGGGGTACGAGCAGTACTTC
CDR3 protein: CASSLVRVGYEQYF

clone size: -
J gene: TRBJ1-2
D gene: -
V gene: TRBV19
CDR3 DNA: TGTGCCAGTAATCCGGGCCGGCAGGAGAGCTACACCTTC
CDR3 protein: CASNPGRQESYTF

clone size: -
J gene: TRBJ1-6
D gene: -
V gene: TRBV7-6
CDR3 DNA: TGTGCCAGCAGCTTAGCGGGGGAAGGGCGGAGAACCCTCCACTTT
CDR3 protein: CASSLAGEGRRTLHF

clone size: -
J gene: TRBJ2-7
D gene: -
V gene: TRBV15
CDR3 DNA: TGTGCCACCAGCAGTCCCCGGGACACCAACTCCTACGAGCAGTACTTC
CDR3 protein: CATSSPRDTNSYEQYF

clone size: -
J gene: TRBJ2-7
D gene: TRBD2
V gene: TRBV7-9
CDR3 DNA: TGTGCCAGCAGCTTCCCCTCGGGGGGAGGCTACGAGCAGTACTTC
CDR3 protein: CASSFPSGGGYEQYF

clone size: -
J gene: TRBJ2-6
D gene: -
V gene: TRBV28
CDR3 DNA: TGTGCCAGCAGTTTTCCCCTTGGCTCTGGGGCCAACGTCCTGACTTTC
CDR3 protein: CASSFPLGSGANVLTF

clone size: -
J gene: TRBJ1-2
D gene: -
V gene: TRBV11-2
CDR3 DNA: TGTGCCAGCAGCTTCACAGGGAGCGGCTACACCTTC
CDR3 protein: CASSFTGSGYTF

clone size: -
J gene: TRBJ1-6
D gene: -
V gene: TRBV19
CDR3 DNA: TGTGCCAGTAGTGGCCGGGATATCTATAATTCACCCCTCCACTTT
CDR3 protein: CASSGRDIYNSPLHF

clone size: large
J gene: TRBJ2-7
D gene: -
V gene: TRBV5-1
CDR3 DNA: TGCGCCAGCACGGTCGCGGACTCCACCTACGAGCAGTACTTC
CDR3 protein: CASTVADSTYEQYF

clone size: -
J gene: TRBJ2-1
D gene: TRBD2
V gene: TRBV19
CDR3 DNA: TGTGCCAGTAGTACCTCAAGCGGGGGCCCTTACAATGAGCAGTTCTTC
CDR3 protein: CASSTSSGGPYNEQFF

clone size: -
J gene: TRBJ2-5
D gene: -
V gene: TRBV28
CDR3 DNA: TGTGCCAGCAGAGAACAGGAGACCCAGTACTTC
CDR3 protein: CASREQETQYF

clone size: -
J gene: TRBJ1-4
D gene: -
V gene: TRBV29-1
CDR3 DNA: TGCAGCGTTGAAACGCGGGCAACTAATGAAAAACTGTTTTTT
CDR3 protein: CSVETRATNEKLFF

clone size: -
J gene: TRBJ2-1
D gene: -
V gene: TRBV2
CDR3 DNA: TGTGCCAGCAGTGCGAGGGGTTCCTACAATGAGCAGTTCTTC
CDR3 protein: CASSARGSYNEQFF

clone size: -
J gene: TRBJ1-1
D gene: -
V gene: TRBV7-6
CDR3 DNA: TGTGCCAGCAGCCCAACAGACACTGAAGCTTTCTTT
CDR3 protein: CASSPTDTEAFF

clone size: -
J gene: TRBJ2-5
D gene: -
V gene: TRBV6-5
CDR3 DNA: TGTGCCAGCAGTTATGGGGAGACCCAGTACTTC
CDR3 protein: CASSYGETQYF

clone size: -
J gene: TRBJ2-1
D gene: TRBD1
V gene: TRBV6-1
CDR3 DNA: TGTGCCAGCAGAGACAGGGGGTTCAGCTACAATGAGCAGTTCTTC
CDR3 protein: CASRDRGFSYNEQFF

clone size: -
J gene: TRBJ1-2
D gene: -
V gene: TRBV19
CDR3 DNA: TGTGCCAGTAGGCGGGTCCCTAACTATGGCTACACCTTC
CDR3 protein: CASRRVPNYGYTF

clone size: once
J gene: TRBJ2-1
D gene: -
V gene: TRBV4-1
CDR3 DNA: TGCGCCAGCGGGTCTGGCAATGAGCAGTTCTTC
CDR3 protein: CASGSGNEQFF

clone size: -
J gene: TRBJ2-1
D gene: TRBD2
V gene: TRBV19
CDR3 DNA: TGTGCCAGTAGTATAGTCCTAGCGGGAGGGCCTAGGTCCTACAATGAGCAGTTCTTC
CDR3 protein: CASSIVLAGGPRSYNEQFF

clone size: -
J gene: TRBJ2-7
D gene: TRBD2
V gene: TRBV28
CDR3 DNA: TGTGCCAGCAGTTTTGGGGGACTAGCGCCCGAGCAGTACTTC
CDR3 protein: CASSFGGLAPEQYF

clone size: few
J gene: TRBJ1-1
D gene: -
V gene: TRBV5-4
CDR3 DNA: TGTGCCAGCAGCCCCGGCGGGGCTGAAGCTTTCTTT
CDR3 protein: CASSPGGAEAFF

clone size: -
J gene: TRBJ2-2
D gene: -
V gene: TRBV18
CDR3 DNA: TGTGCCAGCTCACCGATGAAGTTAGCGAACACCGGGGAGCTGTTTTTT
CDR3 protein: CASSPMKLANTGELFF

clone size: -
J gene: TRBJ1-6
D gene: -
V gene: TRBV6-5
CDR3 DNA: TGTGCCAGCAGTCTAGGGTTCCTGGATTCACCCCTCCACTTT
CDR3 protein: CASSLGFLDSPLHF

clone size: few
J gene: TRBJ2-1
D gene: TRBD2
V gene: TRBV7-6
CDR3 DNA: TGTGCCAGCAGCTCCCGGGGAGCGGGGGTTTATGAGCAGTTCTTC
CDR3 protein: CASSSRGAGVYEQFF

clone size: -
J gene: TRBJ1-5
D gene: -
V gene: TRBV27
CDR3 DNA: TGTGCCAGCAGTGGGGACACCTTAGGGCCCCAGCATTTT
CDR3 protein: CASSGDTLGPQHF

clone size: -
J gene: TRBJ1-1
D gene: TRBD1
V gene: TRBV19
CDR3 DNA: TGTGCCAGTAGTATCTGGGACAGGGGGCATATTGAAGCTTTCTTT
CDR3 protein: CASSIWDRGHIEAFF

clone size: -
J gene: TRBJ1-3
D gene: -
V gene: TRBV6-5
CDR3 DNA: TGTGCCAGCAGTTACTCGACCGACAGGCATGGCACCATATATTTT
CDR3 protein: CASSYSTDRHGTIYF

clone size: -
J gene: TRBJ1-2
D gene: TRBD1
V gene: TRBV5-6
CDR3 DNA: TGTGCCAGCAGCCTCTGGACAGGGACTGGCTACACCTTC
CDR3 protein: CASSLWTGTGYTF

clone size: -
J gene: TRBJ2-3
D gene: TRBD2
V gene: TRBV7-9
CDR3 DNA: TGTGCCAGCAGGCCGGGACTAGCGGGAAGGGCAGATACGCAGTATTTT
CDR3 protein: CASRPGLAGRADTQYF

clone size: few
J gene: TRBJ1-6
D gene: -
V gene: TRBV7-9
CDR3 DNA: TGTGCCAGCAGCTTAAAGGGGGGTAATTCACCCCTCCACTTT
CDR3 protein: CASSLKGGNSPLHF

clone size: -
J gene: TRBJ2-5
D gene: -
V gene: TRBV5-6
CDR3 DNA: TGTGCCAGCAGCTCAGCCACCTTCCACTCCGGGACACTGTACTTC
CDR3 protein: CASSSATFHSGTLYF

clone size: -
J gene: TRBJ2-7
D gene: TRBD1
V gene: TRBV7-9
CDR3 DNA: TGTGCCAGTGGGACAGGCTCCTACGAGCAGTACTTC
CDR3 protein: CASGTGSYEQYF

clone size: -
J gene: TRBJ2-7
D gene: TRBD2
V gene: TRBV19
CDR3 DNA: TGTGCCAGTAGTATGCGTCGGGGGGGCACCTACGAGCAGTACTTC
CDR3 protein: CASSMRRGGTYEQYF

clone size: few
J gene: TRBJ1-1
D gene: TRBD1
V gene: TRBV5-6
CDR3 DNA: TGTGCCAGCAGCATCTACGAGGGGGCAGTGGGCACTGAAGCTTTCTTT
CDR3 protein: CASSIYEGAVGTEAFF